The 13 T cell receptor beta chains presented below share a single source sample, sequenced in a study of shared clonotypes between healthy human individuals. Terminally differentiated effector memory CD45RA+ cells were excluded by CCR7 positive selection of CD45RO-negative cells. Profiled with immunoSEQ multiplex PCR; TCRdb holds only in-frame clones, not every one. The repertoire consists of about 650,000 clones, with just under 97% occurring once and the leading ten covering 0.11%. The specimen sequenced was naive CD8+ T cells sorted from blood. The source is a woman aged 25 to 45 in good health.

V is TRBV5-8 and J is TRBJ2-1; 8 bases fit TRBD2. The CDR3 length is 16 residues. The V and J ends lost 0 bases and 6 bases, in that order; junction bases with no gene match: 8. Looked up from germline, CDR1 is SGHTS and CDR2 is YDEGEE. CDR3 residues: CASSLDREGLLNEQFF. The CDR3 DNA reads as TGTGCCAGCAGCTTGGACCGGGAGGGCCTTCTCAATGAGCAGTTCTTC.

V is TRBV7-8 and J is TRBJ2-1; 11 nucleotides agree with TRBD2. The CDR3 contains 17 residues. Germline-derived CDR1 and CDR2 are SGHVS and FQNEAQ. V lost 1 base and J lost 7; bases outside the gene matches: 9. CDR3 in amino acids: CASSLENGSSGRNEQFF. The CDR3 nucleotides are TGTGCCAGCAGCTTAGAGAACGGGTCTAGCGGGAGGAATGAGCAGTTCTTC. Supplemented by reference TRBV7-8 and TRBJ2-1, the full variable domain reads GAGVSQSPRYKVAKRGQDVALRCDPISGHVSLFWYQQALGQGPEFLTYFQNEAQLDKSGLPSDRFFAERPEGSVSTLKIQRTQQEDSAVYLCASSLENGSSGRNEQFFGPGTRLTVL.

This clone was seen only once. The rearrangement joins TRBV6-5 to TRBJ1-2; TRBD1 might be the D (5 bases). Trimming took off 0 bases at V and 8 bases at J, with 10 bases between the two ends. The length of the CDR3 is 13 residues. The germline V gene has CDR1 MNHEY and CDR2 SVGAGI. For the CDR3, the DNA is TGTGCCAGCAGTTACTCGGGCAGGGCGGGCTACACCTTC. It specifies CASSYSGRAGYTF.

The V call is TRBV19, the J call TRBJ2-1; 9 bases agree with TRBD1. Germline V lookup: CDR1 LNHDA, CDR2 SQIVND (reference sequence). The V segment lost 5 bases and the J segment 2 bases; nucleotides outside the gene matches: 7. CDR3 length: 16 residues. CDR3 nucleotides: TGTGCCAGTAGTCCCCTGGGACAGGGTGCCTACAATGAGCAGTTCTTC. It codes for CASSPLGQGAYNEQFF.

The V and J genes are TRBV4-1 and TRBJ2-1; D call uncertain. V was cut by 6 bases and J by 0 bases, with 9 bases left in between. Germline lookup yields CDR1 MGHRA and CDR2 YSYEKL. The CDR3 loop spans 14 amino acids. The CDR3 DNA sequence: TGCGCCAGCAGTGGCGGAAGCTCCTACAATGAGCAGTTCTTC. Translating gives CASSGGSSYNEQFF.

This clone appeared once. The rearrangement links TRBV27 to TRBJ1-2; perhaps TRBD1 as D (6 bases). Germline values: CDR1 MNHEY, CDR2 SMNVEV (reference sequence). Between the trimmed V and J ends, which lost 2 bases and 7 bases, there was a span of 17 bases. The CDR3 is made up of 15 amino acids. This chain's CDR3 is CASSLSGRGRSGYTF. In nucleotides, the CDR3 is TGTGCCAGCAGTTTAAGCGGCAGGGGTAGATCTGGCTACACCTTC.

The chain links TRBV9 to TRBJ2-1, with a weak D call TRBD2 (5 bases). The CDR3 is made up of 15 amino acids. V lost 1 base and J 1 base, leaving 9 bases between the germline ends. The germline CDR1 and CDR2 sequences are SGDLS and YYNGEE. CDR3 in amino acids: CASSVRGSSYNEQFF. The CDR3 DNA sequence: TGTGCCAGCAGCGTACGGGGTTCTTCCTACAATGAGCAGTTCTTC.

The chain is built from TRBV7-9 and TRBJ2-7, with a tentative D call TRBD2 (5 bases). Deletions cut 1 base from V and 6 bases from J, with 10 bases between. Germline CDR1 reads SEHNR; CDR2 reads FQNEAQ (reference sequence). The CDR3 consists of 13 residues. The CDR3 sequence: CASSLENRGEQYF. The CDR3 nucleotides are TGTGCCAGCAGCTTAGAGAACCGGGGCGAGCAGTACTTC.

The chain has TRBV7-9 and TRBJ2-5, with D perhaps matching TRBD2 (5 bases). The DNA matches TRBJ2-7 better at its end, which makes the J call doubtful. The CDR3 runs to 14 residues. The germline V gene has CDR1 SEHNR and CDR2 FQNEAQ (reference sequence). CDR3 sequence (DNA): TGTGCCAGCAGCCCGAGGGAGAAGATCCACGAGCAGTACTTC. Its translation is CASSPREKIHEQYF.

The chain combines TRBV28 with TRBJ2-5; D gene uncertain. TRBJ2-7 explains the end of the DNA better; the J call may be wrong. Germline V gene data show CDR1 as MDHEN and CDR2 as SYDVKM. The CDR3 is made up of 13 amino acids. CDR3 nucleotides: TGTGCCAGCAGTCTACTTAGCTCCTACGAGCAGTACTTC. Translated: CASSLLSSYEQYF.

V is TRBV6-1 and J is TRBJ2-6, with D tentatively TRBD2 (5 bases). Germline V lookup: CDR1 MNHNS, CDR2 SASEGT. Trimming pared 4 bases from V and 2 bases from J, leaving 21 bases between. The CDR3 length is 19 residues. The CDR3 spells CASSGSGRGTRPGANVLTF. The CDR3 DNA sequence: TGTGCCAGCAGTGGGAGTGGCCGTGGAACTAGGCCTGGGGCCAACGTCCTGACTTTC.

V gene TRBV23-1 combines with J gene TRBJ2-7; 8 bases fit TRBD1. TRBV23-1 counts as an open reading frame of uncertain function. The V gene end was trimmed by 3 bases and the J gene end by 3 bases; junction bases not matched to a gene: 10. This CDR3 region has 16 residues. Here the CDR3 reads CASSHNTQGAFYEQYF. CDR3 in DNA: TGCGCCAGCAGTCACAATACTCAGGGGGCTTTCTACGAGCAGTACTTC.

The rearrangement links TRBV9 to TRBJ2-5, with D hard to call. Between the trimmed V and J ends, which lost 4 bases and 5 bases, there was a span of 12 bases. Germline loops: CDR1 SGDLS, CDR2 YYNGEE. CDR3 length: 13 residues. The CDR3 DNA reads as TGTGCCAGCAGCCCCCGGGCCCCGGAGACCCAGTACTTC. Translation gives CASSPRAPETQYF.